A selection of T cell receptor beta chains follows, all from one sample in a study of neurological immune-mediated disorders. Each CDR3 protein is one row after TCRdb ran MiXCR on the 5' RACE reads. The repertoire holds about 74,000 distinct CDR3 sequences, around 5.5% seen once, with roughly 7.4% in the top ten. The source material was PBMCs. The source is a man aged 18 to 29 with multiple sclerosis. CDR3s include the opening cysteine and the closing phenylalanine or tryptophan. D genes are given only for firm matches. Size is stated for part of the rows, as once, few or many counts, or as a class when the clone is expanded.

D,size,V,J,CDR3,DNA
-,-,TRBV5-1,TRBJ2-2,CASSLARVTGELFF,TGCGCCAGCAGCTTGGCTAGAGTCACCGGGGAGCTGTTTTTT
-,many,TRBV4-3,TRBJ1-5,CASSQDVRGDQPQHF,TGCGCCAGCAGCCAAGACGTTAGGGGGGATCAGCCCCAGCATTTT
TRBD1,many,TRBV7-2,TRBJ2-3,CASSIQGTDTQYF,TGTGCCAGCAGCATACAGGGGACAGATACGCAGTATTTT
-,many,TRBV20-1,TRBJ1-1,CSARGGVNTEAFF,TGCAGTGCTAGAGGAGGGGTTAACACTGAAGCTTTCTTT
-,-,TRBV5-6,TRBJ1-5,CASSRPAYPGPQNF,TGTGCCAGCAGCCGACCAGCCTACCCGGGTCCCCAGAATTTT
TRBD1,-,TRBV19,TRBJ2-7,CASSLDRTYEQYF,TGTGCCAGTAGCCTGGACAGGACCTACGAGCAGTACTTC
-,few,TRBV27,TRBJ2-3,CASSRASTDTQYF,TGTGCCAGCAGCCGTGCTAGCACAGATACGCAGTATTTT
-,many,TRBV7-2,TRBJ1-6,CASSLRSSSYNSPLHF,TGTGCCAGCAGCCTACGAAGTAGCTCCTATAATTCACCCCTCCACTTT
TRBD1,few,TRBV7-2,TRBJ1-1,CASSGGTASLVNTEAFF,TGTGCCAGCAGCGGTGGGACAGCCTCCTTGGTGAACACTGAAGCTTTCTTT
-,many,TRBV20-1,TRBJ2-1,CSAPGHNEQFF,TGCAGTGCCCCCGGTCACAATGAGCAGTTCTTC
TRBD2,many,TRBV7-8,TRBJ2-1,CASDSSGRSSYNEQFF,TGTGCCAGCGACTCTAGCGGGAGGTCGTCCTACAATGAGCAGTTCTTC
TRBD2,many,TRBV11-2,TRBJ2-4,CASRKPGLAKNIQYF,TGTGCCAGCAGAAAGCCGGGACTAGCAAAAAACATTCAGTACTTC
-,many,TRBV5-1,TRBJ1-2,CASTPQGPEGYTF,TGCGCCAGCACACCGCAGGGGCCTGAGGGCTACACCTTC
-,many,TRBV12-3/TRBV12-4,TRBJ2-7,CASSFGGYEQYF,TGTGCCAGCAGTTTTGGGGGTTACGAGCAGTACTTC
TRBD1,many,TRBV29-1,TRBJ1-1,CSVEGQGANTEAFF,TGCAGCGTTGAAGGACAGGGGGCGAACACTGAAGCTTTCTTT
-,many,TRBV20-1,TRBJ2-7,CSARVPGRRDYEQYF,TGCAGTGCTAGGGTACCGGGACGACGAGACTACGAGCAGTACTTC
TRBD1,many,TRBV7-8,TRBJ1-5,CASTDGTEGYSNQPQHF,TGTGCCAGCACCGATGGGACAGAGGGTTATAGCAATCAGCCCCAGCATTTT
-,many,TRBV5-5,TRBJ1-1,CASSLTGLTEAFF,TGTGCCAGCAGCTTGACAGGGCTCACTGAAGCTTTCTTT
-,many,TRBV7-3,TRBJ1-2,CASSLTPGPANYGYTF,TGTGCCAGCAGCTTAACGCCAGGCCCCGCTAACTATGGCTACACCTTC
-,medium-sized,TRBV15,TRBJ1-6,CATSRDSLGLRRNSPLHF,TGTGCCACCAGCAGGGACAGTTTGGGCCTAAGGCGTAATTCACCCCTCCACTTT
-,many,TRBV6-5,TRBJ2-7,CASSSLPGEQYF,TGTGCCAGCAGTTCCCTTCCCGGCGAGCAGTACTTC
-,many,TRBV28,TRBJ1-2,CASSRYDGYTF,TGTGCCAGCAGCAGATATGATGGCTACACCTTC
-,many,TRBV20-1,TRBJ1-4,CSARDLSPGHHFRANLFF,TGCAGTGCTAGAGATCTGTCCCCTGGACACCACTTCCGAGCGAACCTGTTTTTT
TRBD1,many,TRBV5-6,TRBJ2-2,CASSAGQGARGELFF,TGTGCCAGCAGCGCCGGACAGGGGGCGCGCGGGGAGCTGTTTTTT
TRBD2,many,TRBV9,TRBJ2-7,CASGGAYEQYF,TGTGCCAGCGGGGGGGCCTACGAGCAGTACTTC
TRBD2,many,TRBV2,TRBJ2-1,CASSERGLAGFEQFF,TGTGCCAGCAGTGAGAGGGGACTAGCGGGGTTTGAGCAGTTCTTC
-,many,TRBV20-1,TRBJ1-5,CSALGPTNQPQHF,TGCAGTGCACTGGGCCCTACCAATCAGCCCCAGCATTTT
-,many,TRBV5-1,TRBJ2-7,CASSIGGAPRGEQYF,TGCGCCAGCAGCATCGGGGGTGCTCCTCGGGGTGAGCAGTACTTC
-,many,TRBV7-9,TRBJ2-5,CASSWGGFETQYF,TGTGCCAGCAGCTGGGGTGGTTTTGAGACCCAGTACTTC
-,many,TRBV5-1,TRBJ2-3,CASSLVTRGTDTQYF,TGCGCCAGCAGCTTGGTGACAAGGGGCACAGATACGCAGTATTTT
-,many,TRBV20-1,TRBJ2-6,CSARRFWRSSGANVLTF,TGCAGTGCTAGGAGATTCTGGCGTAGCTCTGGGGCCAACGTCCTGACTTTC
-,-,TRBV20-1,TRBJ2-3,CSVGFTGSTDTQYF,TGCAGTGTGGGGTTTACTGGATCCACAGATACGCAGTATTTT
-,many,TRBV7-9,TRBJ1-5,CASSLAGSQPQHF,TGTGCCAGCAGCTTAGCAGGTTCTCAGCCCCAGCATTTT
TRBD1,many,TRBV29-1,TRBJ2-1,CSVEQGAGGINEQFF,TGCAGCGTTGAACAGGGGGCAGGGGGGATCAATGAGCAGTTCTTC
-,many,TRBV6-2/TRBV6-3,TRBJ1-3,CASSYYSGFSGNTIYF,TGTGCCAGCAGTTACTATTCAGGGTTCTCTGGAAACACCATATATTTT
-,many,TRBV7-2,TRBJ2-2,CASSTQGTGELFF,TGTGCCAGCAGTACACAGGGCACCGGGGAGCTGTTTTTT
TRBD2,many,TRBV27,TRBJ2-1,CASSLSRLLAGGYNEQFF,TGTGCCAGCAGTTTATCACGGCTACTAGCGGGAGGGTACAATGAGCAGTTCTTC
-,few,TRBV4-1,TRBJ1-5,CASSQRHVSNQPQHF,TGCGCCAGCAGCCAGAGACACGTTAGCAATCAGCCCCAGCATTTT
TRBD1,many,TRBV6-5,TRBJ2-7,CASRTGAREQYF,TGTGCCAGCCGGACAGGGGCGCGCGAGCAGTACTTC
TRBD1,many,TRBV20-1,TRBJ1-1,CSVNRGMNTEAFF,TGCAGTGTGAACAGGGGTATGAACACTGAAGCTTTCTTT
-,many,TRBV5-1,TRBJ2-3,CASSLEFSTDTQYF,TGCGCCAGCAGCTTGGAGTTCAGCACAGATACGCAGTATTTT
-,many,TRBV20-1,TRBJ1-1,CSARVRGSKPEAFF,TGCAGTGCTAGAGTCCGGGGCTCGAAGCCTGAAGCTTTCTTT
-,-,TRBV30,TRBJ2-3,CAWVGRPDTQYF,TGTGCCTGGGTGGGGAGGCCAGATACGCAGTATTTT
-,many,TRBV5-6,TRBJ2-7,CASSLYTEQYF,TGTGCCAGCAGCCTTTACACGGAGCAGTACTTC
-,many,TRBV20-1,TRBJ1-5,CSAYYSNQPQHF,TGCAGTGCCTACTATAGCAATCAGCCCCAGCATTTT
-,many,TRBV7-2,TRBJ1-2,CASSTRGGRGVYGYTF,TGTGCCAGCAGCACACGCGGGGGGAGGGGAGTCTATGGCTACACCTTC
-,many,TRBV20-1,TRBJ2-1,CSAYLRASYNEQFF,TGCAGTGCTTACCTAAGGGCCTCCTACAATGAGCAGTTCTTC
-,-,TRBV5-1,TRBJ2-6,CASSYTGSSGAKVLTF,TGCGCCAGCAGCTATACAGGGTCCTCTGGGGCCAAAGTCCTGACTTTC
-,many,TRBV20-1,TRBJ2-1,CSARAPGGDEQFF,TGCAGTGCTCGCGCGCCCGGTGGAGATGAGCAGTTCTTC
-,many,TRBV20-1,TRBJ1-4,CSATSGAPATNEKLFF,TGCAGTGCTACGTCCGGGGCCCCTGCAACTAATGAAAAACTGTTTTTT
-,many,TRBV5-1,TRBJ2-3,CASSSQDTQYF,TGCGCCAGCAGCTCTCAAGATACGCAGTATTTT
-,-,TRBV7-2,TRBJ2-5,CASSLGSGRQETQYF,TGTGCCAGCAGCTTAGGTAGCGGAAGACAAGAGACCCAGTACTTC
-,many,TRBV20-1,TRBJ1-6,CSARSLGSHYNSPLHF,TGCAGTGCTAGAAGTTTGGGATCCCACTATAATTCACCCCTCCACTTT
TRBD2,many,TRBV20-1,TRBJ2-1,CSARGRGGLSNEQFF,TGCAGTGCTAGAGGTCGGGGGGGCCTTTCCAATGAGCAGTTCTTC